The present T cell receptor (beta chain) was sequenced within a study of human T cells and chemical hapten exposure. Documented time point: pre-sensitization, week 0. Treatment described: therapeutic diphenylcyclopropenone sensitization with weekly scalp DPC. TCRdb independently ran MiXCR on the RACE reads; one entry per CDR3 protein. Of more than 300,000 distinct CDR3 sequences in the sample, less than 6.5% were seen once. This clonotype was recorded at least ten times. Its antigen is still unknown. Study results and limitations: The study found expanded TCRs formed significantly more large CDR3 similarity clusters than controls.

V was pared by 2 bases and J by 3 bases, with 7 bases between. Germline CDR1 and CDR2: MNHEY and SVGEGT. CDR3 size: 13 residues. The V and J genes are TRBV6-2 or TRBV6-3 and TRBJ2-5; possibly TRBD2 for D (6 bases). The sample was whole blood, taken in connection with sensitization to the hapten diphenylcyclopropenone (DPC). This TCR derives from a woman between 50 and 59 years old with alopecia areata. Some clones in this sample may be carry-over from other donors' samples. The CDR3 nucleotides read TGTGCCAGCAGTTACGGCGGGAAAGAGACCCAGTACTTC. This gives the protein CASSYGGKETQYF.